This TCR beta chain was sequenced for a study of Graves' ophthalmopathy and Graves' hyperthyroidism. Amplification targeted the TCR beta CDR3 regions, with RNA transcripts as the source material. After a first-round RT-PCR with HTBI primers, a second-round multiplex PCR was run. Using its own MiXCR run on the multiplex PCR reads, TCRdb lists one record per CDR3 protein. This table holds hundreds of thousands of distinct CDR3 sequences, roughly 20% found once. The junction had 12 bases not matched to a gene; V was cut back by 11 bases and J by 5 bases. In germline, CDR1 is MNHEY, CDR2 SMNVEV (reference sequence). This CDR3 has 14 residues. At least ten counts were recorded for this clonotype. What it recognizes is unknown. General study points: The majority of expanded thyroid clonotypes above 0.001 frequency also occurred in blood.

Diagnoses were established from clinical symptoms, serum thyroxine, TRAb, thyroid ultrasound and orbital computed tomography. Isolation of PBMCs was performed using 9 to 10 ml of fresh peripheral blood. Sequenced material: peripheral blood. This sequence was found in a woman aged 18-29 years with stable Graves' hyperthyroidism. The chain recombines TRBV27 with TRBJ2-5; TRBD1 matches at 9 bases. CDR3: CACGHRGRPETQYF. The CDR3 coding sequence is TGTGCCTGCGGACACAGGGGGCGCCCGGAGACCCAGTACTTC.